The 21 T cell receptor beta chains in this list originate from one sample, sequenced in a study of cytomegalovirus exposure and HLA in healthy donors. PCR used 60 Vbeta primers and 13 Jbeta primers. Clones were sequenced by immunoSEQ multiplex PCR, and TCRdb holds only the in-frame ones, with some missing. The sample lists some 170,000 clones; 65% to 85% were seen once. The sample consisted of PBMCs. These receptors came from a woman aged 50 to 60 in good health and CMV-seropositive.

The chain is built from TRBV5-1 and TRBJ1-1, with 9 bases matching TRBD1. Germline V lookup: CDR1 SGHRS, CDR2 YFSETQ. The CDR3 has 14 residues. V trimming: 0 bases; J trimming: 12 bases; junction bases outside the gene matches: 9. The CDR3 DNA is TGCGCCAGCAGCTTGGTGATCGGGGGACAGGGAACTTTCTTT. Its translation: CASSLVIGGQGTFF.

The J gene is TRBJ2-2, the V gene TRBV6-5; D is possibly TRBD1 (6 bases). CDR3 size: 15 residues. Germline lookup yields CDR1 MNHEY and CDR2 SVGAGI. V was clipped by 2 bases and J by 8 bases, with 15 bases between them. This CDR3 reads CASSYGQYRTGELFF. The CDR3 coding sequence is TGTGCCAGCAGTTACGGACAGTACCGTACGGGGGAGCTGTTTTTT.

The V and J genes are TRBV5-8 and TRBJ2-1; 9 bases line up with TRBD2. The trim removed 1 base at V and 4 bases at J, leaving 3 bases unmatched. CDR3 length equals 15 residues. Germline-derived CDR1 and CDR2 are SGHTS and YDEGEE. DNA for the CDR3: TGTGCCAGCAGCTTGCGCGGGGGGGGGTACAATGAGCAGTTCTTC. It codes for CASSLRGGGYNEQFF.

This chain uses TRBV6-5 with TRBJ1-6; D perhaps matches TRBD1 (6 bases). The CDR3 runs 14 residues. V was shortened by 5 bases and J by 12 bases, with 17 bases between the two germline ends. Germline CDR1 and CDR2: MNHEY and SVGAGI. The DNA of the CDR3 is TGTGCCAGCAGTGCTACAGGGTACGCGGGACCCCTCCACTTT. Its translation: CASSATGYAGPLHF.

This clone was detected once. The chain links TRBV7-8 to TRBJ1-3; TRBD1 matches 11 bases. V was clipped by 4 bases and J by 6 bases; unmatched bases: 11. The CDR3 runs to 17 residues. Per germline, CDR1 SGHVS and CDR2 FQNEAQ. CDR3 nucleotide sequence: TGTGCCAGCAGCTCGGGGACAGGGGGGGCGGTAGAAAACACCATATATTTT. This sequence encodes CASSSGTGGAVENTIYF.

The chain uses TRBV4-3 and TRBJ2-7; 8 nucleotides match TRBD1. The CDR3 loop spans 14 amino acids. Germline-derived CDR1 and CDR2 are LGHNA and YSLEER. V dropped 4 bases and J dropped 5; count of bases not matched to a gene: 7. CDR3 in DNA: TGCGCCAGCAGCCTTCGGACAGGGTTCAACGAGCAGTACTTC. It specifies CASSLRTGFNEQYF.

V gene TRBV10-3 combines with J gene TRBJ2-1, with 8 bases matching TRBD2. The CDR3 sequence is 16 residues long. J lost 4 bases, V lost 5 bases, and 10 bases had no gene match. Germline loops: CDR1 ENHRY, CDR2 SYGVKD. In nucleotides, the CDR3 is TGTGCCATCAGTTTGTTACCGGGACTAGTTTACAATGAGCAGTTCTTC. Amino acid sequence: CAISLLPGLVYNEQFF.

The chain uses TRBV5-6 and TRBJ2-2, with TRBD2 matching 9 bases. The CDR3 is made up of 16 amino acids. From germline, CDR1 is SGHDT and CDR2 YYEEEE. J was trimmed by 6 bases and V by 1 base; bases with no gene match: 7. This chain's CDR3 is CASSLKAGGPAGELFF. DNA of the CDR3: TGTGCCAGCAGCTTGAAAGCGGGGGGTCCCGCCGGGGAGCTGTTTTTT.

The rearrangement links TRBV11-2 to TRBJ2-5, with D perhaps TRBD2 (6 bases). Germline loops: CDR1 SGHAT, CDR2 FQNNGV. This CDR3 has 15 residues. Trimming took off 3 bases at V and 2 bases at J, with 13 bases between the two ends. CDR3 loop: CASSLVLAGQETQYF. The DNA for the CDR3 is TGTGCCAGCAGCTTGGTACTAGCAGGACAAGAGACCCAGTACTTC.

The V call is TRBV13, the J call TRBJ2-2; 11 nucleotides align to TRBD1. Unmatched junction bases numbered 11, after V lost 5 bases and J lost 6 bases. This CDR3 is built from 17 residues. From germline, CDR1 is PRHDT and CDR2 FYEKMQ (reference sequence). CDR3 nucleotides: TGTGCCAGCAGCGATCAAGGGACAGGGGGAAGGGCCGGGGAGCTGTTTTTT. Residues: CASSDQGTGGRAGELFF.

The J gene is TRBJ1-3, the V gene TRBV19; D is perhaps TRBD1 (5 bases). The ends were cut back, 4 bases at V and 0 bases at J, with 13 bases in the middle. CDR1 is LNHDA and CDR2 is SQIVND in the germline V gene (reference sequence). This CDR3 comprises 16 residues. CDR3 loop: CASSREAQGSGNTIYF. Written as DNA, the CDR3 is TGTGCCAGTAGTAGGGAGGCGCAGGGCTCTGGAAACACCATATATTTT.

The rearrangement uses TRBV10-2 and TRBJ2-3, with a possible D match to TRBD2 (6 bases). CDR1 is WSHSY and CDR2 is SAAADI in the germline V gene. Trimming cost V 3 bases and J 1 base, with 8 bases left between them. The CDR3 is 14 residues long. For the CDR3, the DNA is TGCGCCAGCAGTGAAGGGAGGCGCACAGATACGCAGTATTTT. Translation gives CASSEGRRTDTQYF.

This chain uses TRBV4-2 with TRBJ1-1; D remains unclear. The V end lost 1 base, the J end lost 3 bases, and 9 bases lay between the germline ends. The CDR3 contains 14 residues. The germline CDR1 and CDR2 sequences are LGHNA and YNFKEQ. In DNA form, the CDR3 reads TGTGCCAGCAGCCAAGTACTACGGGACACTGAAGCTTTCTTT. Protein: CASSQVLRDTEAFF.

This chain links TRBV6-6 with TRBJ1-2, with 8 bases identical to TRBD1. Germline values: CDR1 MNHNY, CDR2 SVGAGI (reference sequence). The ends lost 0 bases at V and 6 bases at J; junction bases unmatched: 6. CDR3 length equals 15 residues. DNA of the CDR3: TGTGCCAGCAGTTACTCTGCCGGGACAGGCCATGGCTACACCTTC. It encodes CASSYSAGTGHGYTF.

Worth noting for this clone: The identical CDR3 is also encoded by other nucleotide sequences in the sample. The gene calls are TRBV11-2 and TRBJ1-3; D unclear. V gave up 1 base and J gave up 1 base, with 8 bases separating them. The length of the CDR3 is 15 residues. Germline CDR1 reads SGHAT; CDR2 reads FQNNGV. CDR3 sequence: CASSLGRVSGNTIYF. The CDR3 coding sequence is TGTGCCAGCAGCTTAGGGCGGGTATCTGGAAACACCATATATTTT.

This chain joins TRBV7-8 and TRBJ1-3; D uncertain. Per germline, CDR1 SGHVS and CDR2 FQNEAQ. This CDR3 has 16 amino acids. V gave up 5 bases and J gave up 0 bases, with 14 bases separating them. The CDR3 DNA sequence: TGTGCCAGCAGCCCAAGAACGGGAAGCTCTGGAAACACCATATATTTT. It yields the protein CASSPRTGSSGNTIYF.

The V and J genes are TRBV25-1 and TRBJ1-2; 8 bases line up with TRBD1. Germline CDR1 and CDR2: MGHDK and SYGVNS. The V and J ends lost 4 bases and 7 bases, in that order; junction bases with no gene match: 17. The length of the CDR3 is 17 residues. The CDR3 nucleotides are TGTGCCAGCAGTGGTAGCTGGGGACAGGAGGGCGCCGCTGGCTACACCTTC. It yields the protein CASSGSWGQEGAAGYTF.

The V gene is TRBV11-1, the J gene TRBJ1-3, with TRBD1 matching 8 bases. The CDR3 has 14 residues. After removal of 5 bases from V and 4 bases from J, the junction contained 4 bases not matched to a gene. CDR1 and CDR2 (germline): SGHAT, FQDESV (reference sequence). The CDR3 spells CASSQGASGNTIYF. The CDR3 region has the DNA TGTGCCAGCAGCCAGGGGGCCTCGGGAAACACCATATATTTT.

The genes are TRBV5-4 and TRBJ2-5; TRBD2 aligns across 9 bases. V trimming: 4 bases; J trimming: 4 bases; junction bases outside the gene matches: 8. Germline CDR1 is SGHNT and CDR2 is YYREEE (reference sequence). CDR3 size: 15 residues. The CDR3 nucleotides are TGTGCCAGCAGCGGTAGGCTAGCGGGGAGAGAGACCCAGTACTTC. Translated: CASSGRLAGRETQYF.

This clone was counted a single time. J is TRBJ2-7 and V is TRBV15, with 8 nucleotides matching TRBD1. This CDR3 has 16 amino acids. Germline values: CDR1 LNHNV, CDR2 YYDKDF (reference sequence). The J segment lost 0 bases and the V segment lost 0 bases, leaving 4 bases of the junction unmatched. The CDR3 sequence is CATSRDRQGASYEQYF. DNA of the CDR3: TGTGCCACCAGCAGAGATCGCCAGGGGGCCTCCTACGAGCAGTACTTC.

The chain carries TRBV5-6 and TRBJ2-7; TRBD2 is a possible D gene (6 bases). V gave up 0 bases and J gave up 6 bases, with 16 bases separating them. Germline V gene data show CDR1 as SGHDT and CDR2 as YYEEEE. The CDR3 runs 15 residues. This CDR3 reads CASSLAIAEDVEQYF. CDR3 in DNA: TGTGCCAGCAGCTTGGCTATAGCGGAGGATGTCGAGCAGTACTTC.